Following are 9 T cell receptor beta chains from one sample sequenced in a study of cytomegalovirus exposure and HLA in healthy donors. Both 60 Vbeta primers and 13 Jbeta primers went into the PCR. The repertoire was sequenced with immunoSEQ multiplex PCR; TCRdb's copy has only in-frame clones and lacks some. The table shows about 130,000 clones, with around 80% occurring only once. The sequenced material came from PBMCs. These receptors were collected from a woman aged 30 to 39 in good health and CMV-seronegative.

V is TRBV9 and J is TRBJ2-5; TRBD2 aligns across 7 bases. From germline, CDR1 is SGDLS and CDR2 YYNGEE. CDR3 size: 16 residues. J gave up 2 bases and V 3 bases, and 10 bases lay outside the gene matches. The CDR3 region is CASSEGLPTPQETQYF. The CDR3 region has the DNA TGTGCCAGCAGCGAGGGACTACCAACCCCGCAAGAGACCCAGTACTTC.

The V and J genes are TRBV23-1 and TRBJ2-2; the D gene is possibly TRBD1 (5 bases). TRBV23-1 is sorted into the ORF group, with uncertain function. Trimming cost V 2 bases and J 1 base, with 14 bases left between them. This CDR3 has 17 residues. The CDR3 coding sequence is TGCGCCAGCAGTCAAAGCGACAGTCCCTTGAACACCGGGGAGCTGTTTTTT. Translation gives CASSQSDSPLNTGELFF.

This chain connects TRBV5-6 to TRBJ1-4; D remains unclear. CDR3 length: 14 residues. The germline V and J ends were trimmed by 4 bases and 7 bases, with 14 bases remaining between them. Germline V lookup: CDR1 SGHDT, CDR2 YYEEEE. The CDR3 reads CASSLVEFGEKLFF. The DNA for the CDR3 is TGTGCCAGCAGCCTGGTGGAGTTTGGTGAAAAACTGTTTTTT.

This rearrangement joins TRBV18 to TRBJ2-2; possibly TRBD1 for D (5 bases). Trimming removed 3 bases at V and 4 bases at J, with 12 bases between. This CDR3 region has 15 residues. Per the germline V gene, CDR1 is KGHSH and CDR2 is LQKENI. CDR3 region: CASSPRRVATGELFF. The CDR3 nucleotides read TGTGCCAGCTCACCGCGCAGGGTAGCCACCGGGGAGCTGTTTTTT.

The rearrangement uses TRBV5-4 and TRBJ1-5; 7 bases align to TRBD1. V lost 6 bases, J lost 0 bases, and 12 bases stayed unmatched. CDR3 size: 17 residues. CDR1 and CDR2 from the germline V gene are SGHNT and YYREEE (reference sequence). The CDR3 nucleotides read TGTGCCAGCACCAAACCCAAGGGACAGTATAGCAATCAGCCCCAGCATTTT. The encoded protein is CASTKPKGQYSNQPQHF.

This clone showed up just a few times. This chain connects TRBV6-5 to TRBJ2-2; D might be TRBD2 (6 bases). Germline assignment: CDR1 MNHEY and CDR2 SVGAGI. This CDR3 is 14 amino acids long. The V end was cut by 7 bases, the J end by 1 base, with 10 bases between. The CDR3 is CASKRGGNTGELFF. DNA of the CDR3: TGTGCCAGCAAAAGGGGAGGGAACACCGGGGAGCTGTTTTTT.

This sequence joins TRBV2 and TRBJ2-7, with D maybe TRBD1 (6 bases). V was cut by 4 bases and J by 3 bases, with 19 bases left in between. Germline V CDR1 and CDR2: SNHLY, FYNNEI. There are 16 residues in the CDR3. In DNA, the CDR3 is TGTGCCAGCAGTGGACCTACAGGGCGAGGGAACTACGAGCAGTACTTC. Protein sequence: CASSGPTGRGNYEQYF.

In the case of this clone: One end of the junction fails to match germline, which may point to a read error. The chain joins TRBV7-3 to TRBJ1-6; no firm D call. CDR3 length equals 12 residues. Germline values: CDR1 SGHTA, CDR2 FQGTGA. The CDR3 here is CASNSTSRPQCF. CDR3 nucleotides: TGTGCCAGCAACTCGACCTCCAGGCCGCAATGTTTT.

Points on this clone: One end of the junction varies from germline; a read error may be responsible. The genes are TRBV29-1 and TRBJ1-2; 7 bases map to TRBD1. The CDR3 contains 14 residues. Germline CDR1 SQVTM, CDR2 ANQGSEA. CDR3 sequence: CSVDLPGQAYGYAF. CDR3 DNA: TGCAGCGTTGACCTCCCAGGACAGGCCTATGGCTACGCCTTC.